What follows describes a single T cell receptor beta chain. This clone has a handful of counts. What this receptor recognizes is not known. Per-base qualities were not stored, and no clone one base away is much larger. The library was generated by the immunoSEQ multiplex PCR assay. The table comes from immuneACCESS by way of TCRdb, which keeps in-frame sequences with V and J called. Part of the clones is missing from these tables; in studies checked, under half for an unresolved V gene and the rest for unknown reasons. This sample holds more than 75,000 clones; 80% to 85% were observed only once. The top ten hold 20% to 30% of the sample. The junction carries 6 bases between V and J, which are trimmed by 6 bases and 0 bases respectively. Per the germline V gene (reference sequence), SEHNR is the CDR1 and FQNEAQ is the CDR2. The CDR3 sequence holds 12 residues, the cysteine and phenylalanine included. The DNA shown is the 36-base CDR3, in frame from base 1.

The data belong to a study of radiotherapy plus CTLA-4 blockade in lung cancer listed by TCRdb under 2018. Broadly, across the study: Objective responses occurred in approximately 19% of enrolled patients, and 30% to 40% achieved disease control. What the research found in general, with its limitations: The strongest predictors of response were reported to be early dynamic shifts in blood T cell clones along with a rise in serum interferon-beta following radiation. TCR clones derived from tumors expanded in peripheral blood after treatment with radiotherapy and ipilimumab.

In this study, focal radiation therapy paired with CTLA-4 blockade (ipilimumab) was tested in patients who had chemo-refractory metastatic non-small-cell lung cancer. The receptor comes from a human donor with non-small cell lung cancer that progressed on radiotherapy plus ipilimumab. The sample consisted of peripheral blood, taken from a patient treated with radiotherapy plus ipilimumab. This chain joins TRBV7-9 to TRBJ2-7, with a weak D call of TRBD1 (5 bases match). Here is the DNA: TGTGCCAGCAGGACAGACTCCTACGAGCAGTACTTC. Its translation reads: CASRTDSYEQYF.